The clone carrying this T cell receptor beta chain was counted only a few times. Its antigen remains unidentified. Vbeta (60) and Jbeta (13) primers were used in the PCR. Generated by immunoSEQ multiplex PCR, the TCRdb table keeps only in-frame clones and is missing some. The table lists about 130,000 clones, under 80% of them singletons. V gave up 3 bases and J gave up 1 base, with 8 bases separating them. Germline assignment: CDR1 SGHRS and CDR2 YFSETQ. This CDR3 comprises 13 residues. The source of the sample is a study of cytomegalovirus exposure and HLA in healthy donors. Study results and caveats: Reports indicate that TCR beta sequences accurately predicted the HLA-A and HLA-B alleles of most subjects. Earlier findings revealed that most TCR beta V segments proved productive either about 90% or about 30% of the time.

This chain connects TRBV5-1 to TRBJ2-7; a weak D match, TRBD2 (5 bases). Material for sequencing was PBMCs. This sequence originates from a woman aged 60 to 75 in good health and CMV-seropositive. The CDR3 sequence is CASSSGLSYEQYF. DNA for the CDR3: TGCGCCAGCAGCTCGGGATTATCCTACGAGCAGTACTTC. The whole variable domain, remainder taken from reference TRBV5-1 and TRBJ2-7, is KAGVTQTPRYLIKTRGQQVTLSCSPISGHRSVSWYQQTPGQGLQFLFEYFSETQRNKGNFPGRFSGRQFSNSRSEMNVSTLELGDSALYLCASSSGLSYEQYFGPGTRLTVT.